The present TCR beta chain was sequenced within a study of siplizumab effects on memory and regulatory T cells. This table comes from immunoSEQ multiplex PCR, and its TCRdb copy is limited to in-frame clones, with some not included. The data hold over 80,000 clones, with approximately 88% observed a single time. As concerns this clone: Its antigen is unidentified.

Study conclusions and caveats: Neither a naive nor a memory phenotype was assignable to roughly 75-96% of proliferating CD4+ or CD8+ clones. The drug siplizumab significantly decreased the alloreactive sequences that could be traced to unstimulated CD4+ memory cells.

Germline assignment: CDR1 KGHSH and CDR2 LQKENI. The CDR3 has 15 residues. Between the trimmed V and J ends, which lost 2 bases and 3 bases, there was a span of 10 bases. J is TRBJ1-4 and V is TRBV18; D ambiguous. Sequencing was carried out using Tregs sorted from blood. This clonotype was obtained from a human donor in good health. The CDR3 sequence: CASSPLGDPNEKLFF. The CDR3 region has the DNA TGTGCCAGCTCACCATTGGGCGATCCTAATGAAAAACTGTTTTTT. Based on the CDR3 plus reference TRBV18 and TRBJ1-4, the full variable domain is NAGVMQNPRHLVRRRGQEARLRCSPMKGHSHVYWYRQLPEEGLKFMVYLQKENIIDESGMPKERFSAEFPKEGPSILRIQQVVRGDSAAYFCASSPLGDPNEKLFFGSGTQLSVL.